What follows are 9 T cell receptor beta chains derived from one specimen sequenced in a study of T-cell reconstitution after alpha-beta-depleted transplantation in children. TCRbeta library construction was performed incorporating unique molecular identifiers. MiXCR, applied by TCRdb to the PCR reads, yields one record per CDR3 protein. The data show about 640,000 distinct CDR3 sequences, over 10% seen once. The sequencing used PBMCs, mostly from graft donor cells, collected 360 days after TCRalphabeta/CD19-depleted stem cell transplant. The receptor set was obtained from a male patient aged 10 to 17 who had a stem cell transplant for acute myeloid leukemia, so the T cells may come from the graft donor.

This clonotype appeared a few times. V usage is TRBV6-4 and J usage is TRBJ2-1; 11 bases fit TRBD2. J lost 12 bases, V lost 5 bases, and 9 bases had no gene match. Looked up from germline, CDR1 is MRHNA and CDR2 is SNTAGT. The CDR3 has 14 residues. The CDR3 loop reads CASSRTSGPGMQFF. Written as DNA, the CDR3 is TGTGCCAGCAGTCGGACTAGCGGGCCTGGGATGCAGTTCTTC.

This clonotype appeared a few times. The V and J genes are TRBV7-2 and TRBJ2-3; D gene unclear. Germline V lookup: CDR1 SGHTA, CDR2 FQGNSA. This CDR3 spans 15 amino acids. Deletions cut 1 base from V and 0 bases from J, with 8 bases between. CDR3 sequence reads: CASSLERLSTDTQYF. In nucleotides, the CDR3 is TGTGCCAGCAGCTTAGAGAGGTTGAGCACAGATACGCAGTATTTT.

The chain couples TRBV6-2 or TRBV6-3 to TRBJ2-7; 10 nucleotides agree with TRBD2. The CDR3 runs 17 residues. V trimming: 2 bases; J trimming: 5 bases; junction bases outside the gene matches: 12. Per germline, CDR1 MNHEY and CDR2 SVGEGT. In DNA, the CDR3 is TGTGCCAGCAGTTACGACCGGAGTGGCGGACTAGCGGACGAGCAGTACTTC. This sequence encodes CASSYDRSGGLADEQYF.

This clonotype has only a few counts. The V gene is TRBV19, the J gene TRBJ1-2; D ambiguous. The V end lost 4 bases, the J end lost 4 bases, and 10 bases lay between the germline ends. Germline V gene sequence: CDR1 LNHDA, CDR2 SQIVND (reference sequence). The CDR3 covers 13 residues. The CDR3 sequence is CASSKGGLYGYTF. DNA of the CDR3: TGTGCCAGTAGTAAGGGCGGACTCTATGGCTACACCTTC.

This clonotype was seen a handful of times. The DNA for the CDR3 is TGTGCCAGCAGCGTTAGAGGGGGTGGTTTTCACACCGGGGAGCTGTTTTTT. Protein sequence: CASSVRGGGFHTGELFF. This rearrangement joins TRBV9 to TRBJ2-2; D possibly corresponds to TRBD1 (6 bases). The CDR3 covers 17 residues. Trimming shortened V by 2 bases and J by 3 bases, and 17 bases separated the two germline ends. The germline CDR1 and CDR2 sequences are SGDLS and YYNGEE.

This clonotype was recorded at least ten times. This chain joins TRBV7-9 and TRBJ1-4; D unresolved. CDR3 length: 16 amino acids. In germline, CDR1 is SEHNR, CDR2 FQNEAQ (reference sequence). The germline V and J ends were trimmed by 2 bases and 5 bases, with 15 bases remaining between them. Written as DNA, the CDR3 is TGTGCCAGCAGCTTACCAGTTACATGGGAGAATGAAAAACTGTTTTTT. As protein: CASSLPVTWENEKLFF.

The chain recombines TRBV18 with TRBJ2-7; 9 positions agree with TRBD2. In germline, CDR1 is KGHSH, CDR2 LQKENI. The CDR3 is made up of 14 amino acids. V lost 3 bases, J lost 3 bases, and 3 bases stayed unmatched. The CDR3 DNA reads as TGTGCCAGCTCACCGAAGCGGGGGGACTACGAGCAGTACTTC. It yields the protein CASSPKRGDYEQYF.

The gene calls are TRBV24-1 and TRBJ2-3; D is uncertain. CDR1 is KGHDR and CDR2 is SFDVKD in the germline V gene. Trimming stripped 7 bases from V and 5 bases from J, with 12 bases between. The CDR3 consists of 13 residues. DNA of the CDR3: TGTGCCACCAGACCTAGGACCCGAGATACGCAGTATTTT. The encoded protein is CATRPRTRDTQYF.

This clonotype was counted at least ten times. V is TRBV24-1 and J is TRBJ2-1; TRBD2 aligns across 8 bases. CDR3 size: 15 residues. CDR1 and CDR2 from the germline V gene are KGHDR and SFDVKD. The V segment lost 7 bases and the J segment 6 bases; nucleotides outside the gene matches: 10. DNA for the CDR3: TGTGCCACCAGCCGGACTAGCCCACAAGTCAATGAGCAGTTCTTC. Translating it yields CATSRTSPQVNEQFF.